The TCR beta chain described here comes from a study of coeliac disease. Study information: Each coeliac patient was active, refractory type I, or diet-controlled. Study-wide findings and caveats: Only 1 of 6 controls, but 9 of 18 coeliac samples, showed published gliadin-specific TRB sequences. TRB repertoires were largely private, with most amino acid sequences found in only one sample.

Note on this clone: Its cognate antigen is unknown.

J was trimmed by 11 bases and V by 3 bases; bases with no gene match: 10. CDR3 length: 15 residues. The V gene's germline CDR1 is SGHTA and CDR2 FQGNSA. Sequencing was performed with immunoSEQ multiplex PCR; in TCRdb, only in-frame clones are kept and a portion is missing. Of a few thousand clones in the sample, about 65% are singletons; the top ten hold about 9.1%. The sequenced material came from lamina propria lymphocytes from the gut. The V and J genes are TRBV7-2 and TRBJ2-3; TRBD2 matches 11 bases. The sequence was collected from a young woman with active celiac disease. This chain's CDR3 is CASSFVAGGQVGQYF. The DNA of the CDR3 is TGTGCCAGCAGCTTCGTAGCGGGGGGGCAGGTAGGGCAGTATTTT. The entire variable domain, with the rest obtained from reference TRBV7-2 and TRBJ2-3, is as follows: GAGVSQSPSNKVTEKGKDVELRCDPISGHTALYWYRQSLGQGLEFLIYFQGNSAPDKSGLPSDRFSAERTGGSVSTLTIQRTQQEDSAVYLCASSFVAGGQVGQYFGPGTRLTVL.